What follows are 26 T cell receptor beta chains derived from one specimen sequenced in a study of cytomegalovirus exposure and HLA in healthy donors. The PCR contained 60 Vbeta and 13 Jbeta primers. TCRdb keeps only in-frame clones here, not all; method: immunoSEQ multiplex PCR. Among 150,000 to 200,000 clones listed, approximately 78% were seen once. The sequencing input was PBMCs. Receptor source: a woman aged 18-30 years in good health and CMV-seronegative.

This clone was recorded only once. The gene calls are TRBV7-9 and TRBJ2-5; possibly TRBD2 for D (5 bases). This CDR3 has 16 residues. The germline V gene has CDR1 SEHNR and CDR2 FQNEAQ (reference sequence). The V end lost 5 bases, the J end lost 3 bases, and 19 bases lay between the germline ends. The CDR3 nucleotides read TGTGCCAGCAGCAATCGCTCCGGGGAGATCGAAGAGACCCAGTACTTC. This encodes CASSNRSGEIEETQYF.

CDR3 bases: TGTGCCAGCACGGGGGGTTCAGATACGCAGTATTTT. It yields the protein CASTGGSDTQYF. This chain uses TRBV19 with TRBJ2-3; 7 nucleotides align to TRBD2. Unmatched junction bases numbered 4, after V lost 9 bases and J lost 4 bases. CDR1 and CDR2 from the germline V gene are LNHDA and SQIVND (reference sequence). CDR3 length: 12 amino acids. Supplemented by reference TRBV19 and TRBJ2-3, the full variable domain reads DGGITQSPKYLFRKEGQNVTLSCEQNLNHDAMYWYRQDPGQGLRLIYYSQIVNDFQKGDIAEGYSVSREKKESFPLTVTSAQKNPTAFYLCASTGGSDTQYFGPGTRLTVL.

The gene calls are TRBV6-6 and TRBJ2-5, with D possibly matching TRBD1 (5 bases). The V and J ends lost 6 bases and 3 bases respectively, with 11 bases between them. Germline CDR1 is MNHNY and CDR2 is SVGAGI (reference sequence). The CDR3 extends over 13 amino acids. The CDR3 DNA sequence: TGTGCCAGCAGCGGACACCCAGAAGAGACCCAGTACTTC. This translates into CASSGHPEETQYF.

The chain couples TRBV6-5 to TRBJ1-6; D possibly corresponds to TRBD1 (6 bases). V was trimmed by 0 bases and J by 10 bases, leaving 16 bases between them. This CDR3 has 16 amino acids. Germline V gives CDR1 MNHEY, CDR2 SVGAGI. CDR3 nucleotide sequence: TGTGCCAGCAGTTACTCGAAAAAAGGGGGAGGGTCACCCCTCCACTTT. Its translation: CASSYSKKGGGSPLHF.

The chain has TRBV6-5 and TRBJ1-1; TRBD1 matches 8 bases. The CDR3 length is 14 residues. The germline V gene encodes CDR1 MNHEY and CDR2 SVGAGI. V trimming: 6 bases; J trimming: 7 bases; junction bases outside the gene matches: 10. The CDR3 region has the DNA TGTGCCAGCAGGCGAGCAGGGGGCCTACTTGAAGCTTTCTTT. Its protein is CASRRAGGLLEAFF.

CDR3: CSARDNLRDTF. The CDR3, as DNA: TGCAGTGCTAGAGATAACCTCCGGGACACCTTC. J is TRBJ1-2 and V is TRBV20-1; D remains ambiguous. With 0 bases removed from V and 12 bases from J, the gap between germline ends came to 11 bases. The CDR3 length is 11 residues. Germline V gene data show CDR1 as DFQATT and CDR2 as SNEGSKA (reference sequence).

The chain uses TRBV27 and TRBJ2-3; 7 nucleotides line up with TRBD2. Looked up from germline, CDR1 is MNHEY and CDR2 is SMNVEV (reference sequence). V lost 7 bases and J lost 0; bases outside the gene matches: 10. CDR3 length equals 16 residues. The CDR3 DNA follows: TGTGCCAGCATCGGAGCGGGACTAACAAGCACAGATACGCAGTATTTT. Translation: CASIGAGLTSTDTQYF.

The rearrangement uses TRBV6-5 and TRBJ1-2; D gene unclear. CDR1 and CDR2 (germline): MNHEY, SVGAGI. Trimming pared 8 bases from V and 6 bases from J, leaving 10 bases between. CDR3 size: 11 residues. CDR3 protein: CASRRRDGYTF. The CDR3, as DNA: TGTGCCAGCCGAAGGAGGGATGGCTACACCTTC.

The chain links TRBV28 to TRBJ2-5; D is possibly TRBD2 (6 bases). Germline values: CDR1 MDHEN, CDR2 SYDVKM. CDR3 length: 18 residues. The ends were cut back, 2 bases at V and 2 bases at J, with 21 bases in the middle. Here the CDR3 reads CASSLGTAIYAVQETQYF. The CDR3 DNA sequence: TGTGCCAGCAGTTTAGGGACTGCAATTTACGCCGTTCAAGAGACCCAGTACTTC.

The chain links TRBV28 to TRBJ2-5, with D perhaps TRBD2 (5 bases). Trimming took 2 bases from V and 0 from J, leaving 7 bases between them. The CDR3 length is 14 residues. The germline V gene encodes CDR1 MDHEN and CDR2 SYDVKM. The CDR3 DNA is TGTGCCAGCAGTTTACCGGGGAACCAAGAGACCCAGTACTTC. This encodes CASSLPGNQETQYF.

This clone was seen just once. V and J are TRBV2 and TRBJ2-3; D not resolved. This CDR3 comprises 15 residues. The germline V gene has CDR1 SNHLY and CDR2 FYNNEI. With 3 bases removed from V and 2 bases from J, the gap between germline ends came to 12 bases. The CDR3 bases are TGTGCCAGCAGTGACCTCGCACTCCACACAGATACGCAGTATTTT. As protein: CASSDLALHTDTQYF.

This chain uses TRBV19 with TRBJ1-2; D call uncertain. The V end lost 8 bases, the J end lost 3 bases, and 16 bases lay between the germline ends. Germline values: CDR1 LNHDA, CDR2 SQIVND (reference sequence). The CDR3 totals 14 residues. The CDR3 protein is CASLSPGSYYGYTF. The CDR3, as DNA: TGTGCCAGTCTGTCCCCGGGATCTTACTATGGCTACACCTTC.

This sequence joins TRBV29-1 and TRBJ1-1; maybe TRBD1 (5 bases). The V and J ends lost 5 bases and 1 base respectively, with 14 bases between them. This CDR3 is 14 amino acids long. CDR1 is SQVTM and CDR2 is ANQGSEA in the germline V gene. The CDR3 loop reads CSVLWVGGNTEAFF. CDR3 coding DNA: TGCAGCGTTCTGTGGGTGGGGGGGAACACTGAAGCTTTCTTT. Combining the CDR3 with reference TRBV29-1 and TRBJ1-1 gives the whole variable domain SAVISQKPSRDICQRGTSLTIQCQVDSQVTMMFWYRQQPGQSLTLIATANQGSEATYESGFVIDKFPISRPNLTFSTLTVSNMSPEDSSIYLCSVLWVGGNTEAFFGQGTRLTVV.

The V gene is TRBV29-1, the J gene TRBJ2-3; unclear D gene. The V end was cut by 4 bases, the J end by 4 bases, with 21 bases between. The germline V gene encodes CDR1 SQVTM and CDR2 ANQGSEA. The CDR3 extends over 16 amino acids. The CDR3 spells CSVAKQPGVKADTQYF. CDR3 nucleotide sequence: TGCAGCGTTGCGAAGCAGCCCGGAGTGAAGGCAGATACGCAGTATTTT.

This sequence joins TRBV5-3 and TRBJ1-5, with D possibly being TRBD1 (6 bases). TRBV5-3 is known as an ORF, though its function is uncertain. Trimming took off 0 bases at V and 6 bases at J, with 16 bases between the two ends. The CDR3 is 16 residues long. The CDR3 region has the DNA TGTGCCAGAAGCTTGGATGACAGGCAGGTAAGTCAGCCCCAGCATTTT. Translation: CARSLDDRQVSQPQHF.

CDR3 sequence: CSVEEGRGWEQYF. Here the CDR3 DNA reads TGCAGCGTTGAAGAGGGCAGGGGTTGGGAGCAGTACTTC. This chain links TRBV29-1 with TRBJ2-7; D perhaps matches TRBD1 (6 bases). The CDR3 contains 13 residues. V was pared by 0 bases and J by 7 bases, with 13 bases between. CDR1 and CDR2 (germline): SQVTM, ANQGSEA.

V usage is TRBV10-3 and J usage is TRBJ2-1; TRBD2 agrees at 8 bases. The germline CDR1 and CDR2 sequences are ENHRY and SYGVKD. The length of the CDR3 is 14 residues. J was trimmed by 6 bases and V by 2 bases; bases with no gene match: 3. This chain's CDR3 is CAISEGTSSNEQFF. The CDR3 DNA reads as TGTGCCATCAGTGAGGGGACTAGTAGCAATGAGCAGTTCTTC.

V is TRBV6-5 and J is TRBJ2-7; D may be TRBD1 (5 bases). The germline CDR1 and CDR2 sequences are MNHEY and SVGAGI. The CDR3 has 14 residues. The germline V and J ends were trimmed by 6 bases and 11 bases, with 23 bases remaining between them. The CDR3 here is CASRTDSILGQEYF. The DNA for the CDR3 is TGTGCCAGCAGGACTGACAGCATATTGGGTCAAGAGTACTTC.

The rearrangement joins TRBV19 to TRBJ2-3; perhaps TRBD2 as D (5 bases). Trimming pared 5 bases from V and 2 bases from J, leaving 11 bases between. Per the germline V gene, CDR1 is LNHDA and CDR2 is SQIVND (reference sequence). CDR3 length equals 14 residues. The CDR3 spells CASSSRGSTDTQYF. The CDR3 DNA reads as TGTGCCAGTAGTTCGAGAGGGTCCACAGATACGCAGTATTTT.

The chain joins TRBV7-9 to TRBJ2-5, with D possibly TRBD2 on 7 matching bases. The DNA end is more similar to TRBJ2-7, so the J call may be wrong. The germline CDR1 and CDR2 sequences are SEHNR and FQNEAQ (reference sequence). CDR3 length: 15 residues. CDR3 residues: CASSFPREGVYEQYF. The CDR3 bases are TGTGCCAGCAGCTTCCCGAGGGAGGGGGTCTACGAGCAGTACTTC.

The chain's CDR3 is CASKRSSGNTIYF. The DNA of the CDR3 is TGTGCCAGCAAGAGGAGCTCTGGAAACACCATATATTTT. The genes are TRBV6-5 and TRBJ1-3, with unresolved D. The V gene's germline CDR1 is MNHEY and CDR2 SVGAGI. The CDR3 consists of 13 residues. The V end lost 7 bases, the J end lost 0 bases, and 7 bases lay between the germline ends.

The V call is TRBV27, the J call TRBJ2-5; TRBD1 matches 7 bases. The DNA end favors TRBJ2-7, so the J call may be wrong. Looked up from germline, CDR1 is MNHEY and CDR2 is SMNVEV (reference sequence). The CDR3 is made up of 13 amino acids. DNA of the CDR3: TGTGCCAGCAGTAGGGACAGCTCCTACGAGCAGTACTTC. This gives the protein CASSRDSSYEQYF.

This rearrangement joins TRBV7-9 to TRBJ2-7; D uncertain. Germline assignment: CDR1 SEHNR and CDR2 FQNEAQ (reference sequence). The CDR3 is 13 residues long. V lost 5 bases to trimming and J lost 0 bases, with 8 bases between them. This chain's CDR3 is CASSPRSSYEQYF. The CDR3, as DNA: TGTGCCAGCAGCCCGAGGTCCTCCTACGAGCAGTACTTC. The entire variable domain, with the rest obtained from reference TRBV7-9 and TRBJ2-7, is as follows: DTGVSQNPRHKITKRGQNVTFRCDPISEHNRLYWYRQTLGQGPEFLTYFQNEAQLEKSRLLSDRFSAERPKGSFSTLEIQRTEQGDSAMYLCASSPRSSYEQYFGPGTRLTVT.

The rearrangement uses TRBV7-8 and TRBJ1-1, with D perhaps TRBD1 (5 bases). Germline V gene sequence: CDR1 SGHVS, CDR2 FQNEAQ. The germline V and J ends were trimmed by 1 base and 3 bases, with 6 bases remaining between them. This CDR3 region has 13 residues. The CDR3 DNA reads as TGTGCCAGCAGCTTAGGGGGGGACACTGAAGCTTTCTTT. Translating it yields CASSLGGDTEAFF.

The genes are TRBV19 and TRBJ1-6; 9 bases map to TRBD1. CDR1 LNHDA and CDR2 SQIVND come from the germline V gene (reference sequence). The junction had 6 bases not matched to a gene; V was cut back by 5 bases and J by 10 bases. The CDR3 sequence is 14 residues long. The CDR3 loop is CASSRTGELSPLHF. The CDR3 nucleotides are TGTGCCAGTAGTCGGACAGGGGAACTCTCACCCCTCCACTTT.

The CDR3 region is CASREPGTEAGLVFF. Written as DNA, the CDR3 is TGTGCCAGCAGGGAACCCGGGACTGAGGCTGGTTTGGTTTTCTTT. The rearrangement joins TRBV2 to TRBJ1-1; D perhaps matches TRBD1 (5 bases). This CDR3 is built from 15 residues. V dropped 6 bases and J dropped 13 bases, with 27 bases sitting between them. Germline assignment: CDR1 SNHLY and CDR2 FYNNEI.